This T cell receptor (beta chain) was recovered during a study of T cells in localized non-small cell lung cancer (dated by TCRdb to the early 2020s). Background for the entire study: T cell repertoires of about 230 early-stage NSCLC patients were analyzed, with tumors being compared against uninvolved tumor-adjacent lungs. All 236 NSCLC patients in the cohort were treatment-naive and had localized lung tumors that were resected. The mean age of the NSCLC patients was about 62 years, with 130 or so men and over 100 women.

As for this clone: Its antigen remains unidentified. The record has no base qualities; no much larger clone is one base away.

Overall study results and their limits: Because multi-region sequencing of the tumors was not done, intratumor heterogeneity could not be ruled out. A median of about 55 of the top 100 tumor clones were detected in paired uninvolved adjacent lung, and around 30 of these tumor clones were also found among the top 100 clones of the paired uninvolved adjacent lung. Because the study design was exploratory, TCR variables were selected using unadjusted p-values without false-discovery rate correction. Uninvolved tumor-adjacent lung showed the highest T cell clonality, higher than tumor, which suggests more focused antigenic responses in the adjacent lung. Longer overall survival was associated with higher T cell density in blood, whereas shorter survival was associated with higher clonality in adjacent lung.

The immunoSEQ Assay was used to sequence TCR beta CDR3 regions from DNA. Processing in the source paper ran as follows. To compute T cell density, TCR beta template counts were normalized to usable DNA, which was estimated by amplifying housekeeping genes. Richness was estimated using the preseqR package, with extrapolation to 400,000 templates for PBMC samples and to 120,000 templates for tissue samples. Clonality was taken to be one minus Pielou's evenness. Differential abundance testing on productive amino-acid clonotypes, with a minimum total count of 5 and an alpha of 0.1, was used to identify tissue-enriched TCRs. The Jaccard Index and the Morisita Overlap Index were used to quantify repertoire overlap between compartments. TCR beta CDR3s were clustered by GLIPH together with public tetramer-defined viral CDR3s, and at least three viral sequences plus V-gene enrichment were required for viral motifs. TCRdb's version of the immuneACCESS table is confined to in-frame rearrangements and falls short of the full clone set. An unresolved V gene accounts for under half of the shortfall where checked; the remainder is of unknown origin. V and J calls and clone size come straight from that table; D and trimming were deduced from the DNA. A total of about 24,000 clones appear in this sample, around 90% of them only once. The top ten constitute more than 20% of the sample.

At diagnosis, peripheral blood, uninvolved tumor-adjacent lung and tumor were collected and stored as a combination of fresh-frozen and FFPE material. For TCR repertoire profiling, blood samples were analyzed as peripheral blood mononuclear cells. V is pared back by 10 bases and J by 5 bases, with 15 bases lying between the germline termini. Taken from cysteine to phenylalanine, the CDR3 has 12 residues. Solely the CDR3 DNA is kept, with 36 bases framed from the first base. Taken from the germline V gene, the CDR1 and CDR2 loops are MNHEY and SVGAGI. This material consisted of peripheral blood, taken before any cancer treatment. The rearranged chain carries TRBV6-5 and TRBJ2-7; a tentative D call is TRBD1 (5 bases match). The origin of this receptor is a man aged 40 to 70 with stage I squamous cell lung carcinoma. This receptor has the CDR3 CATTVIPHEQYF. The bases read TGTGCCACGACAGTGATCCCCCACGAGCAGTACTTC.